Below are 15 T cell receptor beta chains sequenced from a single sample in a study of OX40 agonist ivuxolimab in advanced cancers. The protocol was immunoSEQ multiplex PCR, while the TCRdb copy is restricted to in-frame clones and leaves out a portion. The sample shows roughly 49,000 clones, roughly 85% of them seen only once. The sample consisted of CD4+ or CD8+ T cells sorted from blood, taken in a trial of the OX40 agonist ivuxolimab. The receptors originated from an adult with an advanced solid tumor such as melanoma, head and neck, liver or kidney cancer.

The chain has TRBV19 and TRBJ2-7; D gene unclear. This CDR3 spans 13 amino acids. V was clipped by 10 bases and J by 1 base, with 14 bases between them. Germline V gives CDR1 LNHDA, CDR2 SQIVND (reference sequence). For the CDR3, the DNA is TGTGCCACCCAAGGACGGGTTTCCTACGAGCAGTACTTC. This translates into CATQGRVSYEQYF.

The V call is TRBV2, the J call TRBJ2-6, with D perhaps TRBD2 (6 bases). Per germline, CDR1 SNHLY and CDR2 FYNNEI. The V end lost 11 bases, the J end lost 4 bases, and 15 bases lay between the germline ends. This CDR3 is 14 amino acids long. The CDR3 nucleotides read TGTGCCGTCATGGAGGGAACAGGGGCCAACGTCCTGACTTTC. Translation: CAVMEGTGANVLTF.

The chain joins TRBV4-1 to TRBJ1-2, with a weak D call TRBD1 (5 bases). The CDR3 has 15 amino acids. The V end lost 0 bases, the J end lost 8 bases, and 16 bases lay between the germline ends. Germline V gene sequence: CDR1 MGHRA, CDR2 YSYEKL. CDR3 region: CASSQEWDGIRGYTF. As DNA, the CDR3 is TGCGCCAGCAGCCAAGAGTGGGACGGTATTCGGGGCTACACCTTC.

The chain recombines TRBV5-1 with TRBJ2-7, with 9 bases matching TRBD1. CDR3 length: 17 residues. Losses at the gene ends were 4 bases for V and 0 bases for J; bases not matched to a gene: 11. Germline V gene lookup returns CDR1 SGHRS and CDR2 YFSETQ. The CDR3: CASSLSAGTGYSYEQYF. The CDR3 bases are TGCGCCAGCAGCCTCTCAGCCGGGACAGGGTACTCCTACGAGCAGTACTTC.

The V gene is TRBV6-6, the J gene TRBJ2-1; 7 bases are a match to TRBD2. CDR3 length: 14 residues. Germline V lookup: CDR1 MNHNY, CDR2 SVGAGI (reference sequence). J gave up 5 bases and V 5 bases, and 6 bases lay outside the gene matches. The chain's CDR3 is CASSRLAENNEQFF. Written as DNA, the CDR3 is TGTGCCAGCAGTCGGCTAGCGGAGAACAATGAGCAGTTCTTC.

In DNA, the CDR3 is TGTGCCAGCGGGGCGCTTAGCGGACAAGGGAACAATGAGCAGTTCTTC. Translating gives CASGALSGQGNNEQFF. The rearrangement uses TRBV28 and TRBJ2-1; the D gene is possibly TRBD2 (6 bases). V dropped 8 bases and J dropped 5 bases, with 22 bases sitting between them. Germline V lookup: CDR1 MDHEN, CDR2 SYDVKM. The CDR3 is 16 amino acids.

The sample holds one count of this clone. The J gene is TRBJ2-7, the V gene TRBV4-2, with D uncertain. The germline gives CDR1 LGHNA, CDR2 YNFKEQ. This CDR3 has 14 residues. Trimming removed 0 bases at V and 0 bases at J, with 6 bases between. DNA of the CDR3: TGTGCCAGCAGCCAAGAAGCCAGCTCCTACGAGCAGTACTTC. Amino acids: CASSQEASSYEQYF.

The V and J genes are TRBV5-1 and TRBJ2-5; D remains unclear. Germline CDR1 SGHRS, CDR2 YFSETQ. V shed 0 bases and J shed 1 base, with 10 bases lying between them. The CDR3 consists of 15 residues. The CDR3 sequence: CASSLEGRFQETQYF. For the CDR3, the DNA is TGCGCCAGCAGCTTGGAAGGCAGATTCCAAGAGACCCAGTACTTC. The full variable domain, completed using reference TRBV5-1 and TRBJ2-5, is KAGVTQTPRYLIKTRGQQVTLSCSPISGHRSVSWYQQTPGQGLQFLFEYFSETQRNKGNFPGRFSGRQFSNSRSEMNVSTLELGDSALYLCASSLEGRFQETQYFGPGTRLLVL.

The chain joins TRBV15 to TRBJ2-2; a possible D gene is TRBD2 (6 bases). This CDR3 spans 16 amino acids. Germline V CDR1 and CDR2: LNHNV, YYDKDF (reference sequence). The ends were cut back, 0 bases at V and 3 bases at J, with 11 bases in the middle. CDR3 amino acids: CATSREGGRHTGELFF. Written as DNA, the CDR3 is TGTGCCACCAGCAGAGAAGGAGGGAGGCACACCGGGGAGCTGTTTTTT.

The chain is built from TRBV30 and TRBJ1-3; maybe TRBD1 (5 bases). From germline, CDR1 is GTSNPN and CDR2 SVGIG (reference sequence). The CDR3 runs to 16 residues. Trimming stripped 3 bases from V and 4 bases from J, with 19 bases between. The DNA of the CDR3 is TGTGCCTGGAGCCACGTCGGGGCCTGGTCGGGAAACACCATATATTTT. Amino acid sequence: CAWSHVGAWSGNTIYF.

This chain joins TRBV28 and TRBJ1-5; D might be TRBD1 (6 bases). Germline V gives CDR1 MDHEN, CDR2 SYDVKM. The ends were cut back, 2 bases at V and 0 bases at J, with 14 bases in the middle. The CDR3 runs to 17 residues. CDR3 protein: CASSLGGSSYSNQPQHF. CDR3 nucleotide sequence: TGTGCCAGCAGTTTAGGGGGCAGCTCTTATAGCAATCAGCCCCAGCATTTT.

This chain connects TRBV30 to TRBJ2-5; 10 bases map to TRBD2. V trimming: 0 bases; J trimming: 4 bases; junction bases outside the gene matches: 14. The CDR3 is made up of 18 amino acids. Looked up from germline, CDR1 is GTSNPN and CDR2 is SVGIG (reference sequence). CDR3 amino acids: CAWSVGPLAGVSGETQYF. DNA for the CDR3: TGTGCCTGGAGTGTAGGTCCCCTAGCGGGAGTAAGCGGAGAGACCCAGTACTTC.

As concerns this clone: With a far larger clone one base away, a read error is the likely cause. The chain combines TRBV2 with TRBJ2-3; unclear D gene. There are 11 residues in the CDR3. V dropped 3 bases and J dropped 4 bases, with 2 bases sitting between them. Germline CDR1 SNHLY, CDR2 FYNNEI. Written as DNA, the CDR3 is TGTGCCAGCAGTGACCCAGATACGCAGTATTTT. Translation: CASSDPDTQYF.

The chain employs TRBV11-2 and TRBJ1-2; D unresolved. V gave up 0 bases and J gave up 6 bases, with 5 bases separating them. The CDR3 contains 12 residues. CDR1 and CDR2 (germline): SGHAT, FQNNGV. As DNA, the CDR3 is TGTGCCAGCAGCTTAGAGGGGAATGGCTACACCTTC. Protein sequence: CASSLEGNGYTF. The full variable domain, in which reference TRBV11-2 and TRBJ1-2 provide the parts outside the CDR3, is EAGVAQSPRYKIIEKRQSVAFWCNPISGHATLYWYQQILGQGPKLLIQFQNNGVVDDSQLPKDRFSAERLKGVDSTLKIQPAKLEDSAVYLCASSLEGNGYTFGSGTRLTVV.

The CDR3 coding sequence is TGTGCCAGCAGCGCCCGACAGAACTCTGGAAACACCATATATTTT. This codes for CASSARQNSGNTIYF. This rearrangement joins TRBV5-5 to TRBJ1-3; D possibly corresponds to TRBD1 (5 bases). CDR3 size: 15 residues. In germline, CDR1 is SGHKS, CDR2 YYEKEE (reference sequence). V lost 4 bases and J lost 0, with 11 bases in between.